Below are 29 T cell receptor beta chains sequenced from a single sample in a study of T cell responses to AZD1222 COVID-19 vaccine. Produced via immunoSEQ multiplex PCR; TCRdb's table is partial and in-frame only. The profile covers about 110,000 clones, with 90% to 95% appearing a single time and 5.5% to 7% taken by the ten largest. Sample: peripheral blood, taken 28 days after the second AZD1222 dose. The source of these receptors is an adult who received the AZD1222 COVID-19 vaccine.

V usage is TRBV5-6 and J usage is TRBJ2-2; 7 bases match TRBD2. This CDR3 is 15 amino acids long. The trim removed 5 bases at V and 5 bases at J, leaving 9 bases unmatched. From germline, CDR1 is SGHDT and CDR2 YYEEEE. In DNA form, the CDR3 reads TGTGCCAGCAGTTTCACGGGAGGTTGGACCGGGGAGCTGTTTTTT. It codes for CASSFTGGWTGELFF.

The genes are TRBV4-1 and TRBJ1-3; unclear D gene. V lost 1 base, J lost 0 bases, and 7 bases lay in between. Germline V CDR1 and CDR2: MGHRA, YSYEKL. The CDR3 spans 15 residues. CDR3: CASSQVGSSGNTIYF. CDR3 nucleotides: TGCGCCAGCAGCCAAGTGGGAAGCTCTGGAAACACCATATATTTT.

V and J are TRBV7-6 and TRBJ2-7; 7 nucleotides agree with TRBD2. CDR1 and CDR2 from the germline V gene are SGHVS and FNYEAQ. The CDR3 runs 15 residues. V dropped 0 bases and J dropped 1; count of bases not matched to a gene: 3. CDR3 amino acids: CASSLAGGRSYEQYF. The CDR3 DNA reads TGTGCCAGCAGCTTAGCTGGCGGGAGATCCTACGAGCAGTACTTC.

The gene calls are TRBV5-1 and TRBJ1-4; D possibly corresponds to TRBD1 (6 bases). V lost 3 bases, J lost 5 bases, and 14 bases lay in between. CDR3 length equals 15 residues. CDR1 and CDR2 from the germline V gene are SGHRS and YFSETQ. For the CDR3, the DNA is TGCGCCAGCAGCTCCCGACAGGCGTCGAATGAAAAACTGTTTTTT. It yields the protein CASSSRQASNEKLFF.

Of note for this clone: The junction departs from the called germline gene at one end, perhaps through a read error. The chain joins TRBV23-1 to TRBJ2-1; TRBD2 aligns across 7 bases. TRBV23-1 belongs to the ORF category, with a function that is uncertain. The CDR3 extends over 11 amino acids. The CDR3 DNA is TGCGCCAGCAGTCAATCAACTAGCGCGATCTTC. It specifies CASSQSTSAIF.

The chain recombines TRBV18 with TRBJ1-3; tentative D call: TRBD1 (5 bases). V lost 1 base, J lost 0 bases, and 13 bases lay in between. The germline gives CDR1 KGHSH, CDR2 LQKENI. The CDR3 has 17 amino acids. The CDR3 protein is CASSPRQGPGSGNTIYF. DNA of the CDR3: TGTGCCAGCTCACCACGGCAGGGACCAGGCTCTGGAAACACCATATATTTT.

This sequence joins TRBV19 and TRBJ2-3; either TRBD1 or TRBD2 may supply D (5 bases each). The CDR3 totals 15 residues. Trimming pared 5 bases from V and 2 bases from J, leaving 14 bases between. Germline V gives CDR1 LNHDA, CDR2 SQIVND (reference sequence). CDR3 coding DNA: TGTGCCAGTAGTGCCGGGGCGATACTCACAGATACGCAGTATTTT. Translating it yields CASSAGAILTDTQYF. Complete variable domain (other parts from reference TRBV19 and TRBJ2-3): DGGITQSPKYLFRKEGQNVTLSCEQNLNHDAMYWYRQDPGQGLRLIYYSQIVNDFQKGDIAEGYSVSREKKESFPLTVTSAQKNPTAFYLCASSAGAILTDTQYFGPGTRLTVL.

The rearrangement joins TRBV6-5 to TRBJ2-4, with D possibly TRBD1 on 5 matching bases. V gave up 6 bases and J gave up 6 bases, with 12 bases separating them. Germline V gene data show CDR1 as MNHEY and CDR2 as SVGAGI. There are 13 residues in the CDR3. For the CDR3, the DNA is TGTGCCAGCAGCCCCGGTGACAGAAACATTCAGTACTTC. It specifies CASSPGDRNIQYF.

The genes are TRBV6-4 and TRBJ2-1; D may be TRBD1 or TRBD2 (5 bases each). The CDR3 totals 13 residues. Germline lookup yields CDR1 MRHNA and CDR2 SNTAGT. V was shortened by 0 bases and J by 7 bases, with 7 bases between the two germline ends. CDR3 in amino acids: CASSDSWGNEQFF. In DNA form, the CDR3 reads TGTGCCAGCAGTGACTCGTGGGGGAATGAGCAGTTCTTC.

The CDR3 DNA reads TGTGCCAGCACGCCAGGGGGCCCCCGGGCTACGCAGTATTTT. It codes for CASTPGGPRATQYF. The chain is built from TRBV28 and TRBJ2-3; TRBD1 aligns across 8 bases. Germline V gives CDR1 MDHEN, CDR2 SYDVKM. V was pared by 7 bases and J by 8 bases, with 11 bases of the junction left unmatched. The CDR3 is 14 residues long.

As regards this clone: Other DNA sequences in the same sample also yield this CDR3. The chain is built from TRBV20-1 and TRBJ2-7; TRBD2 matches 7 bases. J gave up 4 bases and V 6 bases, and 3 bases lay outside the gene matches. The CDR3 is 11 amino acids. Germline V gene data show CDR1 as DFQATT and CDR2 as SNEGSKA (reference sequence). The CDR3 protein is CSARREYEQYF. CDR3 coding DNA: TGCAGTGCACGGCGGGAGTACGAGCAGTACTTC.

V usage is TRBV7-2 and J usage is TRBJ2-7, with D tentatively TRBD2 (7 bases). Germline CDR1 reads SGHTA; CDR2 reads FQGNSA. The CDR3 runs 14 residues. V was pared by 7 bases and J by 6 bases, with 19 bases between. The CDR3 loop is CASTRGGGGGEQYF. The CDR3 region has the DNA TGTGCCAGCACCCGCGGAGGGGGAGGGGGCGAGCAGTACTTC.

In its sample, this clone was seen once. This rearrangement joins TRBV4-3 to TRBJ1-5; no definite D call. The V and J ends lost 0 bases and 4 bases respectively, with 7 bases between them. Germline-derived CDR1 and CDR2 are LGHNA and YSLEER. CDR3 length equals 14 residues. CDR3 nucleotides: TGCGCCAGCAGCCAAGATGGAGGAAATCAGCCCCAGCATTTT. It codes for CASSQDGGNQPQHF.

The V call is TRBV19, the J call TRBJ2-6; 7 bases line up with TRBD2. The CDR3 spans 15 residues. Looked up from germline, CDR1 is LNHDA and CDR2 is SQIVND (reference sequence). J was trimmed by 2 bases and V by 3 bases; bases with no gene match: 1. DNA of the CDR3: TGTGCCAGTAGTATGGGGAGGGCTGGGGCCAACGTCCTGACTTTC. It specifies CASSMGRAGANVLTF.

V is TRBV11-2 and J is TRBJ1-4, with D perhaps matching TRBD1 (6 bases). Germline V gene lookup returns CDR1 SGHAT and CDR2 FQNNGV. Trimming cost V 2 bases and J 6 bases, with 16 bases left between them. The CDR3 is made up of 16 amino acids. This CDR3 is CASSLRSGTLYEKLFF. For the CDR3, the DNA is TGTGCCAGCAGCTTAAGATCGGGGACACTATATGAAAAACTGTTTTTT.

The chain joins TRBV6-1 to TRBJ2-3; D unclear. This CDR3 contains 13 residues. Per the germline V gene, CDR1 is MNHNS and CDR2 is SASEGT. Trimming left V 1 base short and J 3 bases short, with 5 bases between. CDR3 DNA: TGTGCCAGCAGTGAAGTGGTTACAGATACGCAGTATTTT. Translated, it gives CASSEVVTDTQYF.

This clone has more than one count but fewer than ten. The CDR3 sequence: CASSYLVTHLVGEQYF. DNA of the CDR3: TGTGCCAGCAGTTACCTAGTGACTCACCTAGTAGGCGAGCAGTACTTC. The chain recombines TRBV6-2 or TRBV6-3 with TRBJ2-7, with D unclear. From germline, CDR1 is MNHEY and CDR2 SVGEGT. Deletions cut 2 bases from V and 6 bases from J, with 20 bases between. The CDR3 has 16 residues.

The CDR3: CASSGAAYGYTF. CDR3 in DNA: TGTGCCAGCAGTGGGGCAGCCTATGGCTACACCTTC. The chain is built from TRBV2 and TRBJ1-2; the D is unclear. CDR3 length: 12 residues. V was shortened by 4 bases and J by 4 bases, with 7 bases between the two germline ends. The germline V gene encodes CDR1 SNHLY and CDR2 FYNNEI. Full variable domain (outside the CDR3, taken from reference TRBV2 and TRBJ1-2): EPEVTQTPSHQVTQMGQEVILRCVPISNHLYFYWYRQILGQKVEFLVSFYNNEISEKSEIFDDQFSVERPDGSNFTLKIRSTKLEDSAMYFCASSGAAYGYTFGSGTRLTVV.

This chain uses TRBV6-2 or TRBV6-3 with TRBJ1-4; D gene unclear. Germline V gene lookup returns CDR1 MNHEY and CDR2 SVGEGT. The CDR3 extends over 15 amino acids. V lost 5 bases to trimming and J lost 0 bases, with 10 bases between them. CDR3 sequence (DNA): TGTGCCAGCAGTCGAAGGAGCGCAACTAATGAAAAACTGTTTTTT. This codes for CASSRRSATNEKLFF.

V and J are TRBV5-5 and TRBJ1-2; D remains ambiguous. CDR3 length: 13 amino acids. Per the germline V gene, CDR1 is SGHKS and CDR2 is YYEKEE (reference sequence). Trimming stripped 6 bases from V and 0 bases from J, with 9 bases between. The DNA of the CDR3 is TGTGCCAGCATCGGCAGTGCTAACTATGGCTACACCTTC. It encodes CASIGSANYGYTF.

The chain employs TRBV6-1 and TRBJ1-5; no clear D gene. This CDR3 has 15 amino acids. V gave up 7 bases and J gave up 0 bases, with 13 bases separating them. The germline V gene encodes CDR1 MNHNS and CDR2 SASEGT. Written as DNA, the CDR3 is TGTGCCAGCACCAAAAAAGGAAATAGCAATCAGCCCCAGCATTTT. It codes for CASTKKGNSNQPQHF.

The V gene is TRBV4-3, the J gene TRBJ2-7; the D is unclear. Trimming removed 4 bases at V and 6 bases at J, with 16 bases between. The length of the CDR3 is 14 residues. Per germline, CDR1 LGHNA and CDR2 YSLEER. CDR3 loop: CASSPDVSRREQYF. The CDR3 bases are TGCGCCAGCAGCCCCGACGTCTCAAGGCGCGAGCAGTACTTC.

The chain recombines TRBV9 with TRBJ2-2; the D is unclear. The germline V gene has CDR1 SGDLS and CDR2 YYNGEE. There are 15 residues in the CDR3. V dropped 0 bases and J dropped 7 bases, with 13 bases sitting between them. Written as DNA, the CDR3 is TGTGCCAGCAGCGTAGACATTAGAAGTGGCGGGGAGCTGTTTTTT. This encodes CASSVDIRSGGELFF.

This chain joins TRBV5-5 and TRBJ1-1; D is ambiguous. V dropped 2 bases and J dropped 4 bases, with 15 bases sitting between them. Per the germline V gene, CDR1 is SGHKS and CDR2 is YYEKEE (reference sequence). The CDR3 is 15 amino acids. In DNA form, the CDR3 reads TGTGCCAGCAGCTTTGGGCCCCGGGAGGGCACTGAAGCTTTCTTT. Translating it yields CASSFGPREGTEAFF.

The chain combines TRBV18 with TRBJ2-5; D is ambiguous. The CDR3 covers 12 residues. CDR1 KGHSH and CDR2 LQKENI come from the germline V gene. V was shortened by 3 bases and J by 8 bases, with 10 bases between the two germline ends. In DNA form, the CDR3 reads TGTGCCAGCTCACCGGCGAATTTTACCCAGTACTTC. This encodes CASSPANFTQYF.

The CDR3 DNA reads TGCGCCAGCAGCCAGGCACTAGCGGGAGCTGGCGAGACCCAGTACTTC. Translation: CASSQALAGAGETQYF. The chain links TRBV4-3 to TRBJ2-5; TRBD2 aligns across 11 bases. Germline loops: CDR1 LGHNA, CDR2 YSLEER. The CDR3 runs 16 residues. V dropped 3 bases and J dropped 5; count of bases not matched to a gene: 8.

V gene TRBV18 combines with J gene TRBJ1-5; D remains ambiguous. V gave up 3 bases and J gave up 6 bases, with 9 bases separating them. In germline, CDR1 is KGHSH, CDR2 LQKENI. CDR3 size: 13 residues. In DNA, the CDR3 is TGTGCCAGCTCACCGTCGGGAGGTCAGCCCCAGCATTTT. Translation: CASSPSGGQPQHF. The full variable domain, rest sourced from reference TRBV18 and TRBJ1-5, is NAGVMQNPRHLVRRRGQEARLRCSPMKGHSHVYWYRQLPEEGLKFMVYLQKENIIDESGMPKERFSAEFPKEGPSILRIQQVVRGDSAAYFCASSPSGGQPQHFGDGTRLSIL.

This clone was observed a few times. The chain joins TRBV6-5 to TRBJ1-1; D uncertain. The CDR3 sequence is 13 residues long. V lost 6 bases to trimming and J lost 1 base, with 9 bases between them. Germline CDR1 MNHEY, CDR2 SVGAGI. The CDR3 reads CASRRAENTEAFF. The CDR3 coding sequence is TGTGCCAGCAGGCGGGCAGAGAACACTGAAGCTTTCTTT.

The V gene is TRBV24-1, the J gene TRBJ2-5, with 8 bases identical to TRBD1. The CDR3 is made up of 14 amino acids. Losses at the gene ends were 3 bases for V and 5 bases for J; bases not matched to a gene: 4. Germline CDR1 and CDR2: KGHDR and SFDVKD. The CDR3: CATSDRRQGETQYF. For the CDR3, the DNA is TGTGCCACCAGTGATCGACGACAGGGGGAGACCCAGTACTTC.